The 5 T cell receptor beta chains listed next were all sequenced from one sample in a study of radiation and T cells in renal cell carcinoma. The sample's time point: blood 4 weeks post-SBRT, at nephrectomy. Noted treatment: 15 Gy SBRT to primary tumor, nephrectomy 4 weeks later. Here immunoSEQ multiplex PCR was the method, and the copy in TCRdb shows in-frame clones only, minus some. The profile covers 140,000 to 150,000 clones, with 86% appearing a single time and 15% to 20% taken by the ten largest. This material consisted of blood, taken from a patient whose treatment included radiotherapy and nephrectomy. The receptors come from a woman between 50 and 59 years old with renal cell carcinoma.

This chain links TRBV19 with TRBJ2-7; 8 positions agree with TRBD1. Germline trimming cut 3 bases from V and 5 bases from J; bases unmatched to any gene: 9. The germline CDR1 and CDR2 sequences are LNHDA and SQIVND (reference sequence). The CDR3 covers 15 residues. The CDR3: CASSISGQGRNEQYF. The DNA for the CDR3 is TGTGCCAGTAGTATCTCAGGACAGGGTCGGAACGAGCAGTACTTC.

The V gene is TRBV9, the J gene TRBJ1-4, with D unclear. Germline V gene data show CDR1 as SGDLS and CDR2 as YYNGEE. The CDR3 extends over 15 amino acids. V lost 0 bases, J lost 4 bases, and 10 bases lay in between. CDR3 sequence: CASSVVSGGNEKLFF. CDR3 coding DNA: TGTGCCAGCAGCGTAGTTTCGGGAGGTAATGAAAAACTGTTTTTT.

The V call is TRBV30, the J call TRBJ2-1; D gene unclear. The CDR3 length is 13 residues. V was trimmed by 2 bases and J by 5 bases, leaving 10 bases between them. The germline gives CDR1 GTSNPN, CDR2 SVGIG (reference sequence). The CDR3 DNA reads TGTGCCTGGAGTAGTCAGGCCGACAATGAGCAGTTCTTC. Encoded protein: CAWSSQADNEQFF.

This clone was recorded once. The V call is TRBV30, the J call TRBJ2-7; D is tentatively TRBD1 or TRBD2 (5 bases each). CDR3 length: 13 residues. The V gene lost 0 bases and the J gene lost 5 bases, with 11 bases spanning the gap. Germline V gives CDR1 GTSNPN, CDR2 SVGIG (reference sequence). This CDR3 is CAWSVQRDHEQYF. CDR3 coding DNA: TGTGCCTGGAGTGTACAAAGGGACCACGAGCAGTACTTC.

This chain links TRBV6-5 with TRBJ1-6, with unresolved D. V was trimmed by 6 bases and J by 7 bases, leaving 10 bases between them. In germline, CDR1 is MNHEY, CDR2 SVGAGI. The CDR3 is 13 residues long. The CDR3 DNA reads TGTGCCAGCAGCCGAGGGCTCAATTCACCCCTCCACTTT. Protein: CASSRGLNSPLHF.